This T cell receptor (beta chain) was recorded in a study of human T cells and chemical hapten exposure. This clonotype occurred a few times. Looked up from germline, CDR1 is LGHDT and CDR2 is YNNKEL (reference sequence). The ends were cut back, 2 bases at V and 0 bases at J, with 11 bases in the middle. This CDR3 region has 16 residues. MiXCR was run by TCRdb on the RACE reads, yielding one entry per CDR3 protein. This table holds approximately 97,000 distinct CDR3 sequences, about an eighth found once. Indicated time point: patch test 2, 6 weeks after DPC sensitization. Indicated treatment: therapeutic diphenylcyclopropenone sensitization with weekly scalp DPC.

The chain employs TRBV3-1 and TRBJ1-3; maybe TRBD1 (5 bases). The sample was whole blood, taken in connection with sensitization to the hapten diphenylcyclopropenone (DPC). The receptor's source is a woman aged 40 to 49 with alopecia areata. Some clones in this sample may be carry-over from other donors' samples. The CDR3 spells CASSQQGVASGNTIYF. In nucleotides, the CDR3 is TGTGCCAGCAGCCAACAGGGAGTCGCCTCTGGAAACACCATATATTTT.